This T cell receptor (beta chain) was sequenced in a study of blood T cell repertoires in COVID-19 (dated by TCRdb to about 2020). With respect to the entire study: Collaborator samples came from the United States, Italy and Spain and covered acute and convalescent phases of COVID-19. The prospective study material was composed of cDNA or gDNA derived from T cells, B-cell-depleted T cells, or PBMCs. Deeply sampled blood TCRbeta repertoires from subjects exposed to, actively infected with, or recovered from COVID-19 were included in the dataset. The repertoires were released in a freely available public database intended as a resource for research on the immune response to SARS-CoV-2. Samples were obtained from the ongoing ImmuneRACE study (first 160 participants) and from about 1,300 subjects provided by 6 global collaborators. Nearly every sample came with metadata listing a de-identified subject ID, COVID-19 status, age in years and sex. Where HLA class I and class II types were available, the types were taken from metadata supplied by the sample provider, not from assay-based typing.

Beyond this particular receptor, the publication reports: Clinical and demographic metadata were provided uncurated, with the amount varying by source and participant.

The immunoSEQ Assay, a bias-controlled multiplex PCR, was used to amplify TCRbeta CDR3 regions from genomic DNA. The authors' analysis ran thus. Nucleated cell counts per sample were estimated from amplification of reference gene primers within the assay. Sequence reads were collapsed and filtered to measure the absolute abundance of every unique TCRbeta CDR3 rearrangement. For each sample, productive Simpson clonality was calculated as the square root of Simpson's diversity index across productive rearrangements. TCRdb mirrors the immuneACCESS table, restricted to in-frame sequences. Some clones are absent from its copies; in checked studies, under half trace to an unresolved V gene, and the reason for the others is unknown. The V and J calls and clone size were taken over from that table, and D and trimming were inferred from the DNA. The sample includes fewer than 200,000 clones, with around 88% observed a single time. The ten largest clones take up less than 4% of the sample.

In the prospective study, participants were about 18 to 95 years old, resided in about 25 geographic areas of the United States, and were enrolled through a virtual design. To assign participants to cohorts, the prospective study relied on clinical history that participants themselves reported in a screening survey and a study questionnaire. In the prospective study, mobile phlebotomists collected whole blood, serum and a nasopharyngeal or oropharyngeal swab from each participant. Over an approximately 2-month period, participants in the prospective study had the option of providing additional blood draws and questionnaires. Before DNA extraction, blood samples from the prospective study were shipped at room temperature or frozen. This clone was counted a single time. This receptor's antigen is unknown. Per-base qualities were not stored, and no clone one base away is much larger. The clonotype comes from a woman in her 50s in a cohort exposed to, infected with or recovered from COVID-19 (not recorded which). The sequencing sample was made of PBMCs or T cells enriched from blood (not recorded which).

The nucleotide sequence is given as TGTGCCAGTAGTATTAAACAGGGCTTAGAGACCCAGTACTTC. This encodes CASSIKQGLETQYF. The chain was built from TRBV19 and TRBJ2-5; TRBD1 is perhaps the D gene, given 6 matching bases. The V end loses 3 bases and the J end loses 4 bases, and a stretch of 12 bases separates them. The CDR3 runs 14 amino acids, cysteine and phenylalanine included. Only the CDR3 portion is preserved as DNA: 42 bases, with reading frame beginning at the first base. Per the germline V gene (reference sequence), LNHDA is the CDR1 and SQIVND is the CDR2.